This paragraph covers one T cell receptor beta chain sequence. Its antigen remains unknown. Libraries were made from TCR beta cDNA, and they carried unique molecular identifiers. When roughly 0.9 to 10 million T cells were used, they gave about 490,000 cDNA molecules. MiXCR, applied by TCRdb to the PCR reads, yields one record per CDR3 protein. The sample consists of 750,000 to 950,000 distinct CDR3 sequences, roughly 50% of them appearing once. The data were obtained in a study of post-analysis software for immune sequencing data. Notes on the study in general: With F measure, samples from one preparation batch clustered together strongly. The five TRBV segments detected at higher frequency in patients than in controls included TRBV5-6, TRBV5-1 and TRBV20-1. The normalized Chao1 diversity of multiple sclerosis patients was significantly lower than that of controls.

Germline CDR1 reads SEHNR; CDR2 reads FQNEAQ (reference sequence). This CDR3 is 16 amino acids long. The junction had 6 bases not matched to a gene; V was cut back by 3 bases and J by 0 bases. The receptor's source is a girl aged 10-17 years with multiple sclerosis. The material sequenced was blood. This chain links TRBV7-9 with TRBJ2-3, with 7 bases identical to TRBD2. The CDR3 reads CASSFAAGASTDTQYF. The DNA for the CDR3 is TGTGCCAGCAGCTTTGCTGCGGGAGCTAGCACAGATACGCAGTATTTT.